This T cell receptor beta chain was sequenced in a study of T cells in Graves' hyperthyroidism and ophthalmopathy. Points from the study as a whole: Most thyroid clonotypes that were expanded above 0.001 also turned up in blood.

With regard to this clonotype: What it binds is not known. One base away lies a much larger clone, so this may be a sequencing read error.

It was RNA transcripts that yielded the amplified TCR beta CDR3 regions. Using the HTBI primer set, a first-round RT-PCR was run on the TCR CDR3. TCRdb called the multiplex PCR reads again in MiXCR, with one record for every CDR3 protein. The sample has some 500,000 distinct CDR3 sequences, about an eighth seen once. CDR3 length equals 15 residues. The germline gives CDR1 LNHDA, CDR2 SQIVND (reference sequence). Newly diagnosed hyperthyroidism, duration under 2 months, in patients aged 18 to 65. Using about 10 ml of fresh peripheral blood, PBMCs were prepared. This receptor was obtained from a woman younger than 35 with Graves' hyperthyroidism. The sequenced sample consisted of blood. V and J are TRBV19 and TRBJ1-1; D not certain. Here the CDR3 DNA reads TGTGCCAGTAGTCCGCGGACGGATCAGAACACTGAAACTTTCTTT. Its translation is CASSPRTDQNTETFF.